What follows is one T cell receptor beta chain and its context. The data are from a study of blood T cell repertoires in COVID-19. About the study: Sources were T cells, B-cell-depleted T cells, or PBMCs; the material itself was cDNA or gDNA.

The method was immunoSEQ multiplex PCR; TCRdb's version includes in-frame clones alone and lacks a portion of them. Among about 400,000 clones, just under 90% were seen once, and the ten largest hold about 1.7%. Participants reported their clinical history, and cohort assignment relied on those reports. Recovered participants had two consecutive negative NP/OP PCR tests, healthcare professional clearance, or symptom resolution. The CDR3 is 13 residues long. Trimming stripped 3 bases from V and 7 bases from J, with 12 bases between. The chain links TRBV12-3 or TRBV12-4 to TRBJ1-2; D is possibly TRBD1 (6 bases). Material: PBMCs or T cells enriched from blood (not recorded which). This sequence originates from a woman aged 30 to 39 who had recovered from COVID-19. Here the CDR3 DNA reads TGTGCCAGCAGTTTCGGGGGGGGCTCTGGCTACACCTTC. The encoded protein is CASSFGGGSGYTF.